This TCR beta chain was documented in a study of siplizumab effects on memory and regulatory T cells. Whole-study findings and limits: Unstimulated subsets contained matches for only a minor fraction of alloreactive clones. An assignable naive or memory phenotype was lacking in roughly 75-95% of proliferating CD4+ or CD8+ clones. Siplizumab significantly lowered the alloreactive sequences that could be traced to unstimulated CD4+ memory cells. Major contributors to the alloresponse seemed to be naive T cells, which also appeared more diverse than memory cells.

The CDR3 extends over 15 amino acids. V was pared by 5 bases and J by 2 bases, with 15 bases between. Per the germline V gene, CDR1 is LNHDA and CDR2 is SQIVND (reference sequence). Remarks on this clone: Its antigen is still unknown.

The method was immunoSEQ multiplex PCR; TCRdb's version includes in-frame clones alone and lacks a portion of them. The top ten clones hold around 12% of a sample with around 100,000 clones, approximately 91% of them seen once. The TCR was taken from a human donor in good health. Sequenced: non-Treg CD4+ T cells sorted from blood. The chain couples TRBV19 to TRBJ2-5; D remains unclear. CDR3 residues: CASSPPGGRQETQYF. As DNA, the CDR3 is TGTGCCAGTAGTCCCCCGGGTGGTAGACAAGAGACCCAGTACTTC.